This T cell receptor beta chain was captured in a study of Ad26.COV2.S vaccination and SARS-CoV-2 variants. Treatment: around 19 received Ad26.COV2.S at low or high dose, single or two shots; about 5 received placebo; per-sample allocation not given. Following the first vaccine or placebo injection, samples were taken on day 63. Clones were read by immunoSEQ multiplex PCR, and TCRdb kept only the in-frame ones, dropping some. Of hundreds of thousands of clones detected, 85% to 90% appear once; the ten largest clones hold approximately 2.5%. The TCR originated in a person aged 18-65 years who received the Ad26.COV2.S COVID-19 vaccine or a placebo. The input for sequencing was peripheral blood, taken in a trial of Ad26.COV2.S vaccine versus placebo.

CDR3 sequence: CASSPTRRETQYF. The CDR3 DNA is TGTGCCAGCAGTCCGACTAGGAGAGAGACCCAGTACTTC. V gene TRBV12-3 or TRBV12-4 combines with J gene TRBJ2-5; maybe TRBD2 (6 bases). V was trimmed by 5 bases and J by 4 bases, leaving 11 bases between them. The CDR3 is 13 residues long.